The rows below give T cell receptor beta chains drawn from one sample of a study of PD-1 blockade in classical Hodgkin lymphoma. The data were produced by immunoSEQ multiplex PCR, yet TCRdb's version contains in-frame clones alone and is incomplete. This sample has just under 100,000 clones, with 75% to 90% found just once. The sequences come from peripheral blood mononuclear cells (PBMCs), collected at baseline. All receptors derive from a human donor with classical Hodgkin lymphoma. Each CDR3 is given with its conserved first and last residue. D genes are given only for firm matches. Size is stated for part of the rows, as once, few or many counts, or as a class when the clone is expanded.

>-|TRBV2|TRBJ2-1|-
CASSGSTSGGEQFF
TGTGCCAGCAGTGGTAGCACTAGTGGAGGTGAGCAGTTCTTC
>few|TRBV7-9|TRBJ2-5|TRBD2
CASSLNSGRRETQYF
TGTGCCAGCAGCTTAAATAGCGGGAGGCGCGAGACCCAGTACTTC
>-|TRBV15|TRBJ2-3|-
CATSRDTGRTQYF
TGTGCCACCAGCAGAGATACCGGACGGACGCAGTATTTT
>-|TRBV7-6|TRBJ2-1|TRBD2
CASSLAIAGMQFF
TGTGCCAGCAGCTTAGCCATAGCGGGAATGCAGTTCTTC
>-|TRBV6-5|TRBJ2-3|-
CASSALGDTQYF
TGTGCCAGCAGTGCTCTTGGGGATACGCAGTATTTT
>-|TRBV13|TRBJ1-1|TRBD1
CASSLMGQSDPYF
TGTGCCAGCAGCTTGATGGGACAGTCGGACCCCTACTTT
>-|TRBV7-8|TRBJ2-5|-
CASSVTPVVLTQYF
TGTGCCAGCAGCGTTACCCCAGTAGTGTTGACCCAGTACTTC
>-|TRBV5-1|TRBJ2-3|-
CASSSGPTDTQYF
TGCGCCAGCAGCTCCGGACCCACAGATACGCAGTATTTT
>-|TRBV7-6|TRBJ2-5|-
CASSRARIEQETQYF
TGTGCCAGCAGCCGTGCGAGGATAGAGCAAGAGACCCAGTACTTC
>-|TRBV11-2|TRBJ1-3|-
CASSLGGGGDTIYF
TGTGCCAGCAGCTTAGGCGGTGGCGGGGACACCATATATTTT
>-|TRBV6-5|TRBJ1-4|TRBD1
CASSRDGTGYEKLFF
TGTGCCAGCAGCCGGGACGGGACAGGGTATGAAAAACTGTTTTTT
>-|TRBV19|TRBJ1-1|-
CASSPSNRGGFPYTEAFF
TGTGCCAGTAGTCCATCAAATCGGGGGGGGTTTCCTTACACTGAAGCTTTCTTT
>-|TRBV10-3|TRBJ1-2|-
CAISETGLGGYTF
TGTGCCATCAGTGAGACAGGGTTGGGTGGCTACACCTTC
>-|TRBV5-6|TRBJ2-7|-
CASSLVNHEQYF
TGTGCCAGCAGCTTGGTGAACCACGAGCAGTACTTC
>-|TRBV6-6|TRBJ1-5|TRBD1
CASSGQGYQPQHF
TGTGCCAGCAGTGGACAGGGGTATCAGCCCCAGCATTTT
>-|TRBV10-3|TRBJ1-3|TRBD1
CAISRTGESSGNTIYF
TGTGCCATCAGTCGGACAGGGGAGAGCTCTGGAAACACCATATATTTT
>-|TRBV5-1|TRBJ2-7|-
CASSGTSLSYEQYF
TGCGCCAGCAGCGGGACTTCCCTCTCCTACGAGCAGTACTTC
>-|TRBV5-4|TRBJ1-1|TRBD1
CASSKDRGHTEAFF
TGTGCCAGCAGCAAGGACAGGGGGCATACTGAAGCTTTCTTT
>-|TRBV5-4|TRBJ2-7|-
CASSLAGGRGWEQYF
TGTGCCAGCAGCTTGGCAGGTGGCAGGGGATGGGAGCAGTACTTC
>-|TRBV2|TRBJ1-1|-
CASGGGGRRSEAFF
TGTGCCAGCGGCGGGGGAGGGCGAAGGTCTGAAGCTTTCTTT
>-|TRBV2|TRBJ1-2|-
CASSETPTGYTF
TGTGCCAGCAGTGAAACACCAACGGGCTACACCTTC
>-|TRBV10-3|TRBJ1-2|TRBD1
CAISSDRGPSGYTF
TGTGCCATCAGCTCAGACAGGGGGCCCTCTGGCTACACCTTC
>-|TRBV18|TRBJ2-7|-
CASSPSMGGSSYEQYF
TGTGCCAGCTCACCATCAATGGGTGGAAGCTCCTACGAGCAGTACTTC
>-|TRBV6-6|TRBJ1-1|-
CASIGGGNTEAFF
TGTGCCAGCATCGGGGGGGGGAACACTGAAGCTTTCTTT
>-|TRBV2|TRBJ2-2|TRBD2
CASSASGRVTGELFF
TGTGCCAGCAGCGCTAGCGGGAGGGTCACCGGGGAGCTGTTTTTT
>-|TRBV12-5|TRBJ2-5|TRBD2
CASGLGLAVQETQYF
TGTGCTAGTGGTTTGGGGCTAGCGGTCCAAGAGACCCAGTACTTC
>-|TRBV6-5|TRBJ2-1|-
CASSYSGDSYNEQFF
TGTGCCAGCAGTTACTCAGGGGACTCCTACAATGAGCAGTTCTTC
>few|TRBV15|TRBJ1-1|-
CATGGRVGMNTEAFF
TGTGCCACCGGGGGGAGGGTTGGCATGAACACTGAAGCTTTCTTT
>-|TRBV6-1|TRBJ1-2|-
CASSPVYGYTF
TGTGCCAGCAGCCCGGTGTATGGCTACACCTTC
>-|TRBV14|TRBJ2-5|-
CASSQEWGRTGETQYF
TGTGCCAGCAGCCAAGAATGGGGAAGGACCGGAGAGACCCAGTACTTC
>-|TRBV29-1|TRBJ2-5|-
CSVVGGETQYF
TGCAGCGTTGTTGGGGGAGAGACCCAGTACTTC
>-|TRBV28|TRBJ1-5|-
CASKLGGVGQPQHF
TGTGCCAGCAAACTGGGGGGGGTCGGTCAGCCCCAGCATTTT
>-|TRBV4-1|TRBJ1-2|-
CASSQVGGSYGYTF
TGCGCCAGCAGCCAAGTTGGGGGTAGCTATGGCTACACCTTC
>few|TRBV6-5|TRBJ1-4|-
CASAPAGDTNEKLFF
TGTGCCAGCGCCCCCGCCGGGGACACTAATGAAAAACTGTTTTTT
>-|TRBV10-3|TRBJ1-1|TRBD1
CAISATGEGNTEAFF
TGTGCCATCAGCGCTACAGGGGAAGGAAACACTGAAGCTTTCTTT
>-|TRBV5-1|TRBJ2-3|TRBD2
CASSFSGIGTDTQYF
TGCGCCAGCAGCTTTAGCGGGATTGGCACAGATACGCAGTATTTT
>-|TRBV10-1|TRBJ2-7|TRBD2
CANQIAGVYEQYF
TGCGCCAACCAAATAGCGGGAGTCTACGAGCAGTACTTC